This T cell receptor beta chain originates from a study of breast tumors, draining lymph nodes, adjacent tissues. This clonotype was detected many times. Its target is not known. From the multiplex PCR reads, TCRdb called clonotypes with MiXCR, one entry per CDR3 protein. This sample has 100,000 or so distinct CDR3 sequences, with 21% found just once. Study-wide findings and caveats: Tumors had less TCR diversity than lymph nodes, more than nontumor tissue. Compared with basal-like, luminal-like tumors shared significantly more repertoire with nontumor tissue.

The germline V and J ends were trimmed by 5 bases and 5 bases, with 31 bases remaining between them. Germline V lookup: CDR1 SEHNR, CDR2 FQNEAQ (reference sequence). The CDR3 contains 20 residues. Samples came from axillary lymph nodes draining the breast cancer. The sequenced material came from axillary lymph node tissue. This receptor was taken from a female donor with breast cancer. Some clones in this sample may be carry-over from other donors' samples. The J gene is TRBJ2-1, the V gene TRBV7-9; perhaps TRBD1 as D (5 bases). This CDR3 is CASSPPSFTGHLVMDNEQFF. For the CDR3, the DNA is TGTGCCAGCAGCCCTCCCTCGTTCACAGGACACCTGGTGATGGACAATGAGCAGTTCTTC.